This T cell receptor (beta chain) was profiled in a study of blood T cell repertoires in COVID-19. Study summary: From the United States, Italy and Spain came samples of acute and convalescent COVID-19.

In the authors' methods: Nucleated cell number was recorded as an estimate derived from reference gene primer amplification. Assay: immunoSEQ multiplex PCR; the TCRdb copy retains only in-frame clones and omits some. D and trimming come from the DNA, and the V and J calls and clone size come from that table. The data contain approximately 37,000 clones, about 85% of them seen just once; the ten biggest clones take up more than 40%. There are 16 residues in the CDR3. Germline CDR1 is LNHDA and CDR2 is SQIVND (reference sequence). With 6 bases removed from V and 0 bases from J, the gap between germline ends came to 15 bases.

The gene calls are TRBV19 and TRBJ2-1; D call uncertain. The clonotype comes from a man aged 55 to 69 with active or convalescent COVID-19. Material for sequencing was peripheral blood. The CDR3 protein is CASSRSRANSYNEQFF. The CDR3 region has the DNA TGTGCCAGTAGCCGATCCCGAGCGAACTCCTACAATGAGCAGTTCTTC.